A selection of T cell receptor beta chains follows, all from one sample in a study of sequential checkpoint blockade in melanoma. Clones were read by immunoSEQ multiplex PCR, and TCRdb kept only the in-frame ones, dropping some. This table has roughly 30,000 clones, approximately 81% appearing once. The sample here was CD8+ T cells sorted from blood (inferred from file names), taken from a patient given nivolumab and ipilimumab in sequence. The receptors come from a human donor with melanoma. Both conserved end residues are part of each CDR3. Fields, in order: J gene, clone size, D gene, V gene, CDR3 DNA, CDR3 protein. The D gene is left open where the match is weak. Rows may omit the clone size; those that give it use once, few, many or a size class.

TRBJ1-6	-	-	TRBV6-1	TGTGCCAGCAGTGAAACAGGGAATTCACCCCTCCACTTT	CASSETGNSPLHF
TRBJ1-6	-	-	TRBV19	TGTGCCAGTAGGTTTAGGGGCCTCGATTCACCCCTCCACTTT	CASRFRGLDSPLHF
TRBJ2-7	-	-	TRBV19	TGTGCCAGTAGTGAAGGGGGGGCCTTTAACGAGCAGTACTTC	CASSEGGAFNEQYF
TRBJ2-7	-	-	TRBV7-9	TGTGCCAGCAGCCGGGGAGTGGCCTACGAGCAGTACTTC	CASSRGVAYEQYF
TRBJ2-7	-	-	TRBV5-1	TGCGCCAGCAGCTTGGGACAGGATACCTACGAGCAGTACTTC	CASSLGQDTYEQYF
TRBJ2-7	once	TRBD1	TRBV27	TGTGCCAGCAGACCCGGACAGGGCTATTACGAGCAGTACTTC	CASRPGQGYYEQYF
TRBJ1-1	-	-	TRBV14	TGTGCCAGCGGTCGAGGCTACACTGAAGCTTTCTTT	CASGRGYTEAFF
TRBJ1-1	-	-	TRBV27	TGTGCCAGCAGTTTATCGAGACAGACTGAAGCTTTCTTT	CASSLSRQTEAFF
TRBJ2-1	-	-	TRBV9	TGTGCCAGCAGCGTAGTGGTTGGAGGGGAGCAGTTCTTC	CASSVVVGGEQFF
TRBJ2-7	-	TRBD2	TRBV6-5	TGTGCCAGCAGCTTGGGACTAGCGGGAGGTGGCGAGCAGTACTTC	CASSLGLAGGGEQYF
TRBJ1-5	-	-	TRBV5-1	TGCGCCAGCAGCTTGGAAGCGACAGGATTCAATCAGCCCCAGCATTTT	CASSLEATGFNQPQHF
TRBJ2-3	-	TRBD2	TRBV29-1	TGCAGCGTTGAGTTGCTAGCGGAGGCCCCCGATACGCAGTATTTT	CSVELLAEAPDTQYF
TRBJ1-5	-	-	TRBV14	TGTGCCAGCAGCCAAGTCCAGGGTCCCATATATAGCAATCAGCCCCAGCATTTT	CASSQVQGPIYSNQPQHF
TRBJ2-5	-	-	TRBV30	TGTGCCTGGAGTTTCCTGGAGACCCAGTACTTC	CAWSFLETQYF
TRBJ1-2	once	TRBD1	TRBV30	TGTGCCTGGAGTCGGGGGACAGGGGACGGCTACACCTTC	CAWSRGTGDGYTF
TRBJ2-2	-	-	TRBV19	TGTGCCAGTTCCCTAGGGGCTTTCCGAAAAGATCCGAACACCGGGGAGCTGTTTTTT	CASSLGAFRKDPNTGELFF
TRBJ2-7	-	-	TRBV6-1	TGTGCCGCGGAGGAAACCTACGAGCAGTACTTC	CAAEETYEQYF
TRBJ2-7	-	-	TRBV19	TGTGCCAGTACGTCCCAGGTTACCTACGAGCAGTACTTC	CASTSQVTYEQYF
TRBJ2-1	-	TRBD2	TRBV5-1	TGCGCCAGCAGCCCTATAGCGGGAGTGGGATCCTACAATGAGCAGTTCTTC	CASSPIAGVGSYNEQFF
TRBJ2-7	-	TRBD1	TRBV28	TGTGCCGGCAGGAGGCAGGGGGCCTACGAGCAGTACTTC	CAGRRQGAYEQYF
TRBJ2-1	-	-	TRBV30	TGTGCCTGGAGTGTACAGGTGGGCTCCTACAATGAGCAGTTCTTC	CAWSVQVGSYNEQFF
TRBJ2-3	-	-	TRBV6-5	TGTGCCAGCAGTCTTGGACATCTCACAGATACGCAGTATTTT	CASSLGHLTDTQYF
TRBJ1-3	few	-	TRBV4-3	TGCGCCAGCAGCCAATACGGCTCTGGAAACACCATATATTTT	CASSQYGSGNTIYF
TRBJ2-7	-	TRBD1	TRBV5-6	TGTGCCAGCAGCTTGGGGACAGGGGGGTTGCACGAGCAGTACTTC	CASSLGTGGLHEQYF
TRBJ2-7	-	TRBD1	TRBV5-6	TGTGCCAGCAGCCGGACGAGACAGGGGGAATCTGTCTCCTACGAGCAGTACTTC	CASSRTRQGESVSYEQYF
TRBJ2-7	-	TRBD2	TRBV9	TGTGCCAGCAGCGTCTCAGGGACTAGGAGCTCCTACGAGCAGTACTTC	CASSVSGTRSSYEQYF
TRBJ2-7	-	TRBD2	TRBV13	TGTGCCAGCACCTTAGCGGGACTATCCTACGAGCAGTACTTC	CASTLAGLSYEQYF
TRBJ2-7	-	TRBD1	TRBV7-9	TGTGCCAGCAGCTTTTTGGACAGGGGACGCTCCTACGAGCAGTACTTC	CASSFLDRGRSYEQYF
TRBJ2-2	-	-	TRBV28	TGTGCCAGCAGTTTGCAGGGGTACCCCGGGGAGCTGTTTTTT	CASSLQGYPGELFF
TRBJ1-1	-	-	TRBV13	TGTGCCAGCAGCTTAGTAGGTTTCACGGGGGGTAACACTGAAGCTTTCTTT	CASSLVGFTGGNTEAFF
TRBJ2-7	-	TRBD2	TRBV2	TGTGCCAGCAGTATAGCGGGAGCGGTCCTTTACGAGCAGTACTTC	CASSIAGAVLYEQYF
TRBJ2-7	-	-	TRBV14	TGTGCCAGCAGCCAAGAGTACGGGAGCCCCCACGAGCAGTACTTC	CASSQEYGSPHEQYF
TRBJ2-5	-	TRBD2	TRBV7-2	TGTGCCAGCAGCCAGGGACTAGCGGGGGTACAAGAGACCCAGTACTTC	CASSQGLAGVQETQYF
TRBJ2-7	-	TRBD2	TRBV4-3	TGCGCCAGCAGCCAAGGGGAGGGGACGGGTGGCGAGCAGTACTTC	CASSQGEGTGGEQYF
TRBJ2-7	-	-	TRBV27	TGTGCCAGCAGTTTATCGGTGGGGGCCTACGAGCAGTACTTC	CASSLSVGAYEQYF
TRBJ2-7	-	-	TRBV9	TGTGCCAGCAGCGTAGCCGCTGATACAGGGTTCTACGAGCAGTACTTC	CASSVAADTGFYEQYF
TRBJ1-4	few	TRBD1	TRBV7-9	TGTGCCTGGAGGGGGCGCGAAAAACTGTTTTTT	CAWRGREKLFF
TRBJ1-1	-	-	TRBV30	TGTGCCTGGAGTGTACGTGGGGGCGGCACTGAAGCTTTCTTT	CAWSVRGGGTEAFF
TRBJ2-4	-	-	TRBV9	TGTGCCAGCAGCGTAGCGGATGCGGGACCTCAGTACTTC	CASSVADAGPQYF
TRBJ1-6	-	-	TRBV10-1	TGCGCCAGCAGTGACATCGCGGGGTCACCCCTCCACTTT	CASSDIAGSPLHF